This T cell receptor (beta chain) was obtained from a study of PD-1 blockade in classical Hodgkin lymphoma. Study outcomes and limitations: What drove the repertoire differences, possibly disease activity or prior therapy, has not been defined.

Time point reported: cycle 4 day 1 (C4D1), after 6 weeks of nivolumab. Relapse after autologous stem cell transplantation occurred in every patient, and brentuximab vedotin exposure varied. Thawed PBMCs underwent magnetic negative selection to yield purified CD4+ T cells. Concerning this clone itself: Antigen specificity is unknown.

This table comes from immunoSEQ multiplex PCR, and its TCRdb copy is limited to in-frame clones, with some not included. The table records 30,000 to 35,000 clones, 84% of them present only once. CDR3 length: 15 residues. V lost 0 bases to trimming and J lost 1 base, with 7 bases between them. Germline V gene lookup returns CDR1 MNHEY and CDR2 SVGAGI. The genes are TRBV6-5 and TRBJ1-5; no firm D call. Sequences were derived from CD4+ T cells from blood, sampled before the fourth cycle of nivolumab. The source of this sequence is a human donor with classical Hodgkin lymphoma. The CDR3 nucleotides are TGTGCCAGCAGTTACTCGTCGCACAGCAATCAGCCCCAGCATTTT. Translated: CASSYSSHSNQPQHF.